These 5 T cell receptor beta chains were all obtained from the same sample, sequenced in a study of blood T cell repertoires in COVID-19. Repertoires were generated with immunoSEQ multiplex PCR, while TCRdb's copy carries only in-frame clones and drops some. The table has 250,000 or so clones, 80% to 95% seen once; the top ten hold approximately 2.9%. The sequencing input was PBMCs or T cells enriched from blood (not recorded which). Receptors were obtained from a man aged 35 to 55 who had been exposed to COVID-19.

The chain recombines TRBV30 with TRBJ1-4; D may be TRBD1 (6 bases). The V gene's germline CDR1 is GTSNPN and CDR2 SVGIG (reference sequence). The CDR3 is 15 residues long. With 5 bases removed from V and 8 bases from J, the gap between germline ends came to 21 bases. The CDR3 region has the DNA TGTGCCTGGTCGATATCCGGGACATCAGAAGAAAAACTGTTTTTT. This translates into CAWSISGTSEEKLFF.

This clone was seen more than once but under ten times. V and J are TRBV28 and TRBJ2-3; weak D call: TRBD1 (6 bases). V was shortened by 4 bases and J by 3 bases, with 17 bases between the two germline ends. The V gene's germline CDR1 is MDHEN and CDR2 SYDVKM. The CDR3 sequence is 16 residues long. The CDR3, as DNA: TGTGCCAGCAGTTATCATGGCCAGGGGCTAACAGATACGCAGTATTTT. Protein: CASSYHGQGLTDTQYF.

The gene calls are TRBV7-9 and TRBJ1-1; 10 bases match TRBD1. The CDR3 is made up of 13 amino acids. CDR1 and CDR2 from the germline V gene are SEHNR and FQNEAQ (reference sequence). J gave up 9 bases and V 4 bases, and 5 bases lay outside the gene matches. The CDR3: CASSSGTGAQAFF. The DNA for the CDR3 is TGTGCCAGCAGCTCCGGGACAGGGGCCCAAGCTTTCTTT.

The chain links TRBV21-1 to TRBJ2-2; TRBD2, the D gene given by the table, was not confirmed from the DNA. TRBV21-1 represents a pseudogene. The CDR3 is made up of 15 amino acids. CDR3 sequence: CASGGGRAETGELFF. The CDR3 nucleotides read TGTGCCAGCGGGGGCGGGAGGGCCGAGACCGGGGAGCTGTTTTTT.

This chain links TRBV2 with TRBJ1-2, with D tentatively TRBD1 (5 bases). V was trimmed by 7 bases and J by 3 bases, leaving 18 bases between them. Germline CDR1 is SNHLY and CDR2 is FYNNEI. The CDR3 runs 15 residues. The CDR3 DNA sequence: TGTGCCAGCACCAAGACAGAATATCGCGACTATGGCTACACCTTC. Protein product: CASTKTEYRDYGYTF.